Presented here are 5 T cell receptor beta chains from one specimen sequenced in a study of cytomegalovirus exposure and HLA in healthy donors. The PCR made use of 60 Vbeta and 13 Jbeta primers. Method: immunoSEQ multiplex PCR; TCRdb's copy keeps in-frame clones and lacks some. The table includes about 92,000 clones, around four fifths detected once. Sequencing used PBMCs. The origin of the receptors is a woman under 30 in good health and CMV-seropositive.

The CDR3 coding sequence is TGTGCCAGCGGAGGCTCGGGGGTAGCGGGACCCCAAGAGACCCAGTACTTC. Translating gives CASGGSGVAGPQETQYF. V and J are TRBV2 and TRBJ2-5; 8 bases fit TRBD2. Germline V gene data show CDR1 as SNHLY and CDR2 as FYNNEI. V lost 8 bases and J lost 1; bases outside the gene matches: 15. The CDR3 spans 17 residues. The whole variable domain, filled in from reference TRBV2 and TRBJ2-5, reads EPEVTQTPSHQVTQMGQEVILRCVPISNHLYFYWYRQILGQKVEFLVSFYNNEISEKSEIFDDQFSVERPDGSNFTLKIRSTKLEDSAMYFCASGGSGVAGPQETQYFGPGTRLLVL.

The J gene is TRBJ1-5, the V gene TRBV11-2; D unresolved. Trimming removed 0 bases at V and 1 base at J, with 7 bases between. The V gene's germline CDR1 is SGHAT and CDR2 FQNNGV. The CDR3 extends over 15 amino acids. CDR3 region: CASSLDPGSNQPQHF. In DNA, the CDR3 is TGTGCCAGCAGCTTAGATCCCGGGAGCAATCAGCCCCAGCATTTT.

The chain links TRBV7-9 to TRBJ1-5, with D unresolved. The CDR3 contains 14 residues. The germline V gene encodes CDR1 SEHNR and CDR2 FQNEAQ (reference sequence). V was cut by 4 bases and J by 0 bases, with 7 bases left in between. The CDR3 bases are TGTGCCAGCAGCTCCCACAATAGCAATCAGCCCCAGCATTTT. It yields the protein CASSSHNSNQPQHF. Supplemented by reference TRBV7-9 and TRBJ1-5, the full variable domain reads DTGVSQNPRHKITKRGQNVTFRCDPISEHNRLYWYRQTLGQGPEFLTYFQNEAQLEKSRLLSDRFSAERPKGSFSTLEIQRTEQGDSAMYLCASSSHNSNQPQHFGDGTRLSIL.

This chain links TRBV7-6 with TRBJ1-1; D is unclear. Germline CDR1 and CDR2: SGHVS and FNYEAQ. The CDR3 spans 13 residues. Trimming removed 2 bases from V and 7 bases from J, with 11 bases in between. CDR3 in amino acids: CASSLSGFHEAFF. CDR3 DNA: TGTGCCAGCAGCTTATCGGGGTTTCATGAAGCTTTCTTT.

A word on this clone: A junction end diverges from the germline sequence, so it may reflect a read error. The CDR3 nucleotides read TGTGCCAGCAATCGCGGGAGGGCCTCCCACGAGCAGTACTTC. It specifies CASNRGRASHEQYF. The genes are TRBV28 and TRBJ2-7; TRBD2 matches 9 bases. This CDR3 is built from 14 residues. Per the germline V gene, CDR1 is MDHEN and CDR2 is SYDVKM.